This T cell receptor (beta chain) comes out of a study of T-cell memory formation after mild COVID-19. Study background: Clusters were largely donor specific. Study-level points and caveats: Among CD4+ contracting clones, most were CM and EM, and CD8+ ones EMRA. What remained unconfirmed was the SARS-CoV-2 specificity of second-wave clones peaking on day 37.

Trimming left V 7 bases short and J 0 bases short, with 19 bases between. The CDR3 spans 17 residues. CDR1 is DFQATT, CDR2 SNEGSKA, per germline (reference sequence). TCR alpha and TCR beta cDNA libraries carrying sample barcodes and UMIs were produced by 5'RACE using constant-segment primers. TCRdb called the 5' RACE reads again in MiXCR, with one record for every CDR3 protein. This table holds under 200,000 distinct CDR3 sequences, about a third found once. Regarding this clonotype: Its antigen is undetermined.

This chain connects TRBV20-1 to TRBJ2-6; D gene unclear. The TCR comes from an adult woman who had mild COVID-19 (a few samples of this study predate the infection). Cell type and time point are not known. Sequencing input: PBMCs or a T cell subset sorted from them (not recorded which). The CDR3 protein is CSVPTVGRRSGANVLTF. CDR3 nucleotides: TGCAGTGTCCCGACCGTGGGCCGCCGCTCTGGGGCCAACGTCCTGACTTTC.